Sequencing of this TCR beta chain was carried out in a study of blood T cell repertoires in COVID-19. Study at large: Samples taken during acute and convalescent COVID-19 were collected in the United States, Italy and Spain.

Method: immunoSEQ multiplex PCR; TCRdb's copy keeps in-frame clones and lacks some. The data contain about 210,000 clones, around four fifths of them singletons. The germline V gene has CDR1 LNHNV and CDR2 YYDKDF (reference sequence). V shed 8 bases and J shed 4 bases, with 17 bases lying between them. The CDR3 runs 14 residues. A Seattle source enrolled patients during active infection and followed them longitudinally. This sequence joins TRBV15 and TRBJ1-1; no definite D call. This TCR came from a woman aged 70-85 years with COVID-19, enrolled during active disease. Sequencing used peripheral blood. The CDR3, as DNA: TGTGCCACCTCCACTAGTGGGCGCTCCACTGAAGCTTTCTTT. Translating it yields CATSTSGRSTEAFF. Looking up the rest from reference TRBV15 and TRBJ1-1 gives the full variable domain: DAMVIQNPRYQVTQFGKPVTLSCSQTLNHNVMYWYQQKSSQAPKLLFHYYDKDFNNEADTPDNFQSRRPNTSFCFLDIRSPGLGDTAMYLCATSTSGRSTEAFFGQGTRLTVV.